This T cell receptor beta chain derives from a study of CD8+ T cells in alopecia areata (dated by TCRdb to 2016 to 2018). Looking at the study overall: Treated patients were enrolled in an open-label pilot trial of oral tofacitinib, 5 to 10 mg twice daily, for moderate-to-severe alopecia areata. Tofacitinib was administered for 6 to 18 months, and 6 months of follow-up off drug were then conducted to assess delayed response and recurrence. On the human side, TCRbeta sequencing was run on scalp tissue and on sorted CD4+ and CD8+ peripheral blood T cells from healthy controls and from alopecia areata patients with either patchy or totalis/universalis disease. RNA was extracted with the PAXgene miRNA kit for fixed scalp, the miRNeasy kit for PBMCs, and the RNeasy kit for mouse skin. Amplification of TCRbeta CDR3 regions was done by immunoSEQ multiplex PCR using 35 Vbeta forward primers and 13 Jbeta reverse primers. Scalp clonality was compared across normal scalp (n=4), patchy alopecia areata scalp (n=8), and alopecia totalis/universalis scalp (n=8). Biopsies were taken from tofacitinib-treated patients at baseline and at 4 and 24 weeks of treatment, and a later scalp biopsy was taken in several of the tofacitinib-treated patients. For the treated patients, the SALT score, which quantifies what percentage of scalp surface area is affected, served as the measure of disease severity. High-throughput TCRbeta sequencing was used to examine T cell clonal expansion in alopecia areata in both the C3H/HeJ mouse model and human patients. The research as a whole found: The treated cohort was small, with a single nonresponder, so links between baseline CD8+ expansion and response need larger studies. Scalp TCR repertoire analysis is complicated because resident alphabeta T cells in normal human skin are also sequenced, whereas mouse skin is dominated by gammadelta T cells. TCR sequences shared between patients were less clear than in mice, possibly partly because of HLA diversity in the patient population. Compared with normal scalp, lesional scalp, particularly in alopecia totalis/universalis, had higher clonality and more expanded CD8+ clones, which suggests antigenic drive. During tofacitinib treatment, many expanded lesional clones stuck around in both scalp and blood, and this persistence may partly explain why relapse happens after treatment is stopped. Scalp clonality and the number of expanded CD8+ clones among the top 100 scalp clones were significantly decreased by tofacitinib.

Library method: the immunoSEQ multiplex PCR assay. RNA was extracted from all samples and reverse transcribed into cDNA, which served as template for TCR sequencing. First-strand cDNA was synthesized with SuperScript III using a 2:1 mix of oligo-dT and random hexamers. A synthetic immune receptor repertoire was used to gauge amplification bias, and whatever bias remained was removed computationally. As for the original processing: Raw reads were preprocessed to remove errors, and CDR3 was defined according to IMGT conventions as the region from the conserved cysteine to phenylalanine. Clonality was calculated as 1 minus Shannon entropy normalized by log2 of the number of productive unique TCRs. Whether each scalp clone was CD4 or CD8 was inferred by checking scalp TCRbeta sequences against the CD4 and CD8 repertoires from sorted blood. What TCRdb holds here is the immuneACCESS table cut down to in-frame rearrangements. Part of the clones is not present; checked against another copy, under half of the missing clones reflect an unresolved V gene, and the others are unexplained. The V and J calls and clone size are taken from that table; D and trimming were inferred from the DNA. The sample includes approximately 200,000 clones, with about 60% observed a single time. The ten largest clones add up to over 3% of the sample.

Concerning this clone itself: No cognate antigen has been identified for it. No clone much larger than this one lies a single base away; base qualities are absent.

The cysteine opens and the phenylalanine closes a CDR3 of 13 amino acids. Of the read, only the CDR3 DNA is kept; its 39 bases are in frame from base 1. V is cut by 3 bases and J by 6 bases, and the space between the germline ends is 10 bases. CDR1 and CDR2 are drawn from the germline V gene: SGDLS, YYNGEE. The intended sense of this specimen's time point label: around 28 days on oral tofacitinib. Reading the label with the study, this specimen's treatment or condition is: oral pan-JAK inhibitor, 5-10 mg twice daily. Lesional scalp punch biopsies and peripheral blood were collected from alopecia areata patients. After PBMCs were isolated by density centrifugation and stained for CD3, CD4 and CD8, a FACSAria was used to sort CD4+ and CD8+ T cells.

This TCR came from a human donor with alopecia areata. The chain is assembled from TRBV9 and TRBJ2-1; the D gene cannot be resolved reliably. Sequences were derived from CD4+ T cells sorted from blood, sampled at week 4, from a patient treated with tofacitinib. The CDR3 protein: CASSALTSNEQFF. The nucleotide sequence reads as follows: TGTGCCAGCAGCGCTCTGACATCCAATGAGCAGTTCTTC.